These 14 T cell receptor beta chains share one sample of origin, sequenced in a study of monozygotic twins with inflammatory bowel disease. Reprocessing the 5' RACE reads, TCRdb reports a single entry for every CDR3 protein and omits DNA. The sample data list 95,000 to 110,000 distinct CDR3 sequences. Sequencing was done on a sample of blood. All receptors come from a human donor with ulcerative colitis or Crohn's disease, or a healthy co-twin of an affected twin (not recorded which).

The chain has TRBV6-5 and TRBJ1-5. The CDR3 is 15 residues long. CDR1 is MNHEY and CDR2 is SVGAGI in the germline V gene. The CDR3 spells CASSYSGLLAQPQHF.

The CDR3 protein is CASSVNPGQGPYEQYF. The chain links TRBV19 to TRBJ2-7; TCRdb returns TRBD1, unconfirmable since there is no DNA. This CDR3 has 16 residues. In germline, CDR1 is LNHDA, CDR2 SQIVND (reference sequence).

The chain couples TRBV4-3 to TRBJ2-4; TCRdb lists TRBD1, though no DNA is available to test this call. CDR1 is LGHNA and CDR2 is YSLEER in the germline V gene. This CDR3 region has 16 residues. The CDR3 loop reads CASSQDQRGRKNMQYF.

CDR3 sequence: CATRRGGGGELFF. The chain is built from TRBV11-2 and TRBJ2-2; the D call of TRBD2 rests on TCRdb alone, since no DNA is present to check it. This CDR3 has 13 amino acids. Germline-derived CDR1 and CDR2 are SGHAT and FQNNGV.

This chain joins TRBV6-5 and TRBJ1-6. This CDR3 spans 11 amino acids. Per germline, CDR1 MNHEY and CDR2 SVGAGI. The CDR3 protein is CASRENSPLHF.

The genes are TRBV5-6 and TRBJ2-7; TCRdb's D call, TRBD2, is unchecked because there is no DNA. The CDR3 runs 15 residues. Germline V gene lookup returns CDR1 SGHDT and CDR2 YYEEEE. The CDR3 loop is CASNTLIQREDEQYF.

The chain links TRBV7-2 to TRBJ2-1. The CDR3 contains 14 residues. Germline lookup yields CDR1 SGHTA and CDR2 FQGNSA. The CDR3 loop reads CASSLGTLYNEQFF.

CDR3 sequence: CASSLGGSGGGNEQFF. V is TRBV5-4 and J is TRBJ2-1; TCRdb names TRBD2, which stays unverified in the absence of DNA. Germline lookup yields CDR1 SGHNT and CDR2 YYREEE (reference sequence). The CDR3 is 16 residues long.

The chain carries TRBV7-3 and TRBJ2-1; with no DNA, the TCRdb D assignment of TRBD2 cannot be verified. The length of the CDR3 is 15 residues. Germline CDR1 and CDR2: SGHTA and FQGTGA. The CDR3 loop is CASSLGGGFNNEQFF.

CDR3 in amino acids: CAWRRQTGAPPGELFF. The V and J genes are TRBV30 and TRBJ2-2; TCRdb picks TRBD1, but there is no DNA to check that call. CDR1 and CDR2 from the germline V gene are GTSNPN and SVGIG (reference sequence). The CDR3 covers 16 residues.

The J gene is TRBJ1-1, the V gene TRBV5-1; TCRdb proposes TRBD1, but this gene call is untestable without DNA. The germline gives CDR1 SGHRS, CDR2 YFSETQ. The CDR3 runs 14 residues. CDR3 region: CASSGRTGSTEAFF.

This chain links TRBV12-3 or TRBV12-4 with TRBJ2-7; TCRdb's assignment of TRBD2 cannot be checked, as there is no DNA. This CDR3 region has 16 residues. This CDR3 is CASRGSLAGLTYEQYF.

The chain recombines TRBV14 with TRBJ1-2. The CDR3 runs 15 residues. Per germline, CDR1 SGHDN and CDR2 FVKESK. CDR3 region: CASSQDGSANYGYTF.

The CDR3 loop is CASSISGRVTGELFF. The chain joins TRBV7-2 to TRBJ2-2. Germline loops: CDR1 SGHTA, CDR2 FQGNSA. There are 15 residues in the CDR3.